The clone carrying this TCR beta chain was seen a few times. What it binds is not known. Germline V CDR1 and CDR2: MNHEY, SVGAGI. The CDR3 loop spans 16 amino acids. Unmatched junction bases numbered 7, after V lost 0 bases and J lost 4 bases. The data are from a study of beta chain features in type 1 diabetes. Study conclusions and caveats: cDNA-based sequencing might over-represent cells highly expressing TCR. For type 1 diabetes patients, VDJ junctions showed fewer insertions and more deletions. All four CD4+ subsets from Type 1 diabetes patients carried moderately but significantly shorter TCRB CDR3s.

Sorting that relied on CD45RO/CCR7/CD25/CD127/CD95/CD27 yielded CD4+ naive, central memory, regulatory and stem cell-like memory cells. The study reverse transcribed the entire isolated RNA, so it sequenced expressed TCRB transcripts. Data came from immunoSEQ multiplex PCR; TCRdb stores just in-frame clones and leaves some out. The sample yields about 160,000 clones, approximately 7.8% seen once. The material sequenced was central memory CD4+ T cells from blood. The source is a woman between 35 and 50 years old with type 1 diabetes. V is TRBV6-5 and J is TRBJ1-2; 8 bases are a match to TRBD1. CDR3 DNA: TGTGCCAGCAGTTACTCCCCCGACAGGGGAACCTATGGCTACACCTTC. Its translation is CASSYSPDRGTYGYTF.